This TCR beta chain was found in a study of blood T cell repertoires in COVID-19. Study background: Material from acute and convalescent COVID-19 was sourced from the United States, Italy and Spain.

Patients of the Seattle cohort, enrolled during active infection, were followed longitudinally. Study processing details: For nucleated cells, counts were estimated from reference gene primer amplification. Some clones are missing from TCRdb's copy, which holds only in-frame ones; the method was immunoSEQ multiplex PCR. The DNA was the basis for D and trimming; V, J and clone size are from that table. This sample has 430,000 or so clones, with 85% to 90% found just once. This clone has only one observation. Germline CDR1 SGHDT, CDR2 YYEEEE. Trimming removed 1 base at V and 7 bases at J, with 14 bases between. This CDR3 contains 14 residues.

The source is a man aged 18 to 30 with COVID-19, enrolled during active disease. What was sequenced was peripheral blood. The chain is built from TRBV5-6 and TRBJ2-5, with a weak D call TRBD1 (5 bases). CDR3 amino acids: CASSLRGLPGTQYF. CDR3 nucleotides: TGTGCCAGCAGCTTGAGGGGATTACCCGGGACCCAGTACTTC. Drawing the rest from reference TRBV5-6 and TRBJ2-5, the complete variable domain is DAGVTQSPTHLIKTRGQQVTLRCSPKSGHDTVSWYQQALGQGPQFIFQYYEEEERQRGNFPDRFSGHQFPNYSSELNVNALLLGDSALYLCASSLRGLPGTQYFGPGTRLLVL.